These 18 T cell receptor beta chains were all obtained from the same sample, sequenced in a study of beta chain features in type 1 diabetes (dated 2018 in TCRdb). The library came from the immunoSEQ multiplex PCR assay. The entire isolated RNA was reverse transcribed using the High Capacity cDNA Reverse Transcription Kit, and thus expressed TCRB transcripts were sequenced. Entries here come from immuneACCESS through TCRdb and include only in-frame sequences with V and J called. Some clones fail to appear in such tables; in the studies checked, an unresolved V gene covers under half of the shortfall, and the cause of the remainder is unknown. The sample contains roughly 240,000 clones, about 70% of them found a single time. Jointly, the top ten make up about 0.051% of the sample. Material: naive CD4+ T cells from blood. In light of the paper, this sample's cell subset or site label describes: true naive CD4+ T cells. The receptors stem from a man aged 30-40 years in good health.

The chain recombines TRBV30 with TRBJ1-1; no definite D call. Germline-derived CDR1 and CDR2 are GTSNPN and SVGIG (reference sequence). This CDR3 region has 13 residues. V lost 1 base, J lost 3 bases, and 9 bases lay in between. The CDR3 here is CAWSGGLDTEAFF. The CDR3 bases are TGTGCCTGGAGTGGCGGGCTAGACACTGAAGCTTTCTTT.

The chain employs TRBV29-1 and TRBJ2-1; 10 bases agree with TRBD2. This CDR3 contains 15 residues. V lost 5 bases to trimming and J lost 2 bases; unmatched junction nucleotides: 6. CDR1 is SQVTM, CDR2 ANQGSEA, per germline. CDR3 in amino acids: CSVHPLAGAYNEQFF. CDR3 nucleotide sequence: TGCAGCGTTCACCCCCTAGCGGGGGCCTACAATGAGCAGTTCTTC.

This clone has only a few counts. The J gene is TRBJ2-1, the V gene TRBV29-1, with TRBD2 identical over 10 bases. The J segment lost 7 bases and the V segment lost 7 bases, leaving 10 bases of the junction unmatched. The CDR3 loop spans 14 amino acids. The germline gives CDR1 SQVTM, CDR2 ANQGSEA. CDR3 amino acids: CSAFLAGVGNEQFF. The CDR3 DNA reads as TGCAGCGCCTTCCTAGCGGGAGTAGGGAATGAGCAGTTCTTC.

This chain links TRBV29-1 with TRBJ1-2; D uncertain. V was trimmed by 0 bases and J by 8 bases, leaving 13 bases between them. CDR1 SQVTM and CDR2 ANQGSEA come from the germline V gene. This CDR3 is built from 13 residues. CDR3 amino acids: CSVEDQYSQGYTF. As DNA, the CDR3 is TGCAGCGTTGAAGATCAGTACAGTCAGGGCTACACCTTC.

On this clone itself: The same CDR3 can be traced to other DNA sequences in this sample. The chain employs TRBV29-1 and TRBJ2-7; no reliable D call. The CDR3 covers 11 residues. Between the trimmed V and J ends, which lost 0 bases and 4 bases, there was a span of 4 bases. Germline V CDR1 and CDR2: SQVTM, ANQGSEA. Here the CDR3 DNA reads TGCAGCGTTGAAGAGGGGTACGAGCAGTACTTC. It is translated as CSVEEGYEQYF.

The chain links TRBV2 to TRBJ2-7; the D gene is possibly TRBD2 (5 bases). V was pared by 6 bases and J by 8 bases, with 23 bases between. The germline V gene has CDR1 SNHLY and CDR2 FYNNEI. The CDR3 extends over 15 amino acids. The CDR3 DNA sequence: TGTGCCAGCAGGGGTAGGCCAGAGGGTCGTGTGAAGCAGTACTTC. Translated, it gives CASRGRPEGRVKQYF.

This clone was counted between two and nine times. CDR3 DNA sequence: TGTGCCACCAGCAGAGCTTTAATCGGATACAATGAGCAGTTCTTC. Translated, it gives CATSRALIGYNEQFF. The chain joins TRBV15 to TRBJ2-1; D uncertain. Trimming left V 1 base short and J 4 bases short, with 11 bases between. The germline V gene encodes CDR1 LNHNV and CDR2 YYDKDF (reference sequence). The CDR3 contains 15 residues.

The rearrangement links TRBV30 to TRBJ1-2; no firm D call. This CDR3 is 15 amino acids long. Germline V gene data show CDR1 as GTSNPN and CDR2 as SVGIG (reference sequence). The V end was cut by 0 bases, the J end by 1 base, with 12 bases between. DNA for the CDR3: TGTGCCTGGAGTGTAGGCAGGCACAGTAACTATGGCTACACCTTC. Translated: CAWSVGRHSNYGYTF.

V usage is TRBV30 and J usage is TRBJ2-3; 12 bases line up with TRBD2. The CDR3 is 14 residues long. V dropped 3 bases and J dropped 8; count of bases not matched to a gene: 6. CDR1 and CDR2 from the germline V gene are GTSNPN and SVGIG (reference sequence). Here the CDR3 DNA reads TGTGCCTGGAGGACTAGCGGGGGCCCGGGTACGCAGTATTTT. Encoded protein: CAWRTSGGPGTQYF.

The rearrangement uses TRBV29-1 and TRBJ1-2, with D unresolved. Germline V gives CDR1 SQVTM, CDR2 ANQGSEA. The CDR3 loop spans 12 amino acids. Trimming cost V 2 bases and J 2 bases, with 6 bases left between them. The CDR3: CSVERTNYGYTF. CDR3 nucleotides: TGCAGCGTTGAACGGACCAACTATGGCTACACCTTC.

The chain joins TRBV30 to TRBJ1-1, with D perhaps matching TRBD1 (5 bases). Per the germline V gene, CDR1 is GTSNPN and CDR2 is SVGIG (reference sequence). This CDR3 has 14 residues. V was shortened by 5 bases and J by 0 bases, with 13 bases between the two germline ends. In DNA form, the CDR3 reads TGTGCCTGGGGGAGGGACTTTATGAACACTGAAGCTTTCTTT. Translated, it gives CAWGRDFMNTEAFF.

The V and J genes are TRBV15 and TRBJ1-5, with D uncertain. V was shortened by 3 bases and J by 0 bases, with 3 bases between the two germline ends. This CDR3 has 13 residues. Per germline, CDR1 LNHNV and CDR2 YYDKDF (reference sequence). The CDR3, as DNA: TGTGCCACCAGCAGGTTTAGCAATCAGCCCCAGCATTTT. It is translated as CATSRFSNQPQHF.

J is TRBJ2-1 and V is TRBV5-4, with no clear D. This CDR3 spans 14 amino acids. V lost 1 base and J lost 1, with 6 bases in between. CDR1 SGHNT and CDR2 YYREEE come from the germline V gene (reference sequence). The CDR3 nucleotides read TGTGCCAGCAGCTTGAAGGTTTCCTACAATGAGCAGTTCTTC. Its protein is CASSLKVSYNEQFF.

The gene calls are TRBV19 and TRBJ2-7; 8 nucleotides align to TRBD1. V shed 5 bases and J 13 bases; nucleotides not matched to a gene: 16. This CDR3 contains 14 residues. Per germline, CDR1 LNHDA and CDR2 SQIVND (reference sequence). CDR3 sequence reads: CASSLDRDAPGRYF. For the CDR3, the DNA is TGTGCCAGTAGTTTGGACAGGGACGCCCCAGGTCGATACTTC.

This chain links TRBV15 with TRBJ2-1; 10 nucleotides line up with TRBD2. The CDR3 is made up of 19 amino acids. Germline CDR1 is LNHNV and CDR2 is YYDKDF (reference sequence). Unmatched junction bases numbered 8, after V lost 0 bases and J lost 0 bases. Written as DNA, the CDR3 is TGTGCCACCAGCAGAGATGGTCTAGCGGGAGACATCTCCTACAATGAGCAGTTCTTC. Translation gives CATSRDGLAGDISYNEQFF.

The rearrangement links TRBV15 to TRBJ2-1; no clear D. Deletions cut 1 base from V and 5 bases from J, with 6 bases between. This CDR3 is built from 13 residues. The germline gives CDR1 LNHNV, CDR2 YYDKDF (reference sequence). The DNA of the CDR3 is TGTGCCACCAGCAGAGGACTCAACAATGAGCAGTTCTTC. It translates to CATSRGLNNEQFF.

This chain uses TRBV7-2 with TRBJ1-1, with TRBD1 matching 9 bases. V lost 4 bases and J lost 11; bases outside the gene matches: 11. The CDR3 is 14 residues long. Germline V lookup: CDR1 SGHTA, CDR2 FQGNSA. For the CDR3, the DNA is TGTGCCAGCAGCTATGATACAGGGGGCGCTGGGGCTTTCTTT. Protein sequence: CASSYDTGGAGAFF.

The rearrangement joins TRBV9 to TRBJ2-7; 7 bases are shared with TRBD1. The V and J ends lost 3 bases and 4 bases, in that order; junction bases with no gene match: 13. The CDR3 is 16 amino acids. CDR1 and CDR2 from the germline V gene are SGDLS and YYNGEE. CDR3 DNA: TGTGCCAGCAGCGCTCGTCCTACAGGGGTGAGGTACGAGCAGTACTTC. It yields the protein CASSARPTGVRYEQYF.